What follows is one TCR beta chain and its context. This clone's antigen is unknown. Base qualities are missing; no much larger clone stands one base away. The sample originates from a study of control samples from healthy donors and cancer patients (dated by TCRdb to about 2020). The library was prepared using the immunoSEQ multiplex PCR assay. TCRdb stores this immuneACCESS table with in-frame sequences only. Part of the clones is absent; in the studies checked, under half of the shortfall reflects unresolved V genes, and no reason is known for the rest. The sample table records about 180,000 clones; over 85% of these occur just once. The ten largest account for 1.3% to 1.5% of the sample. The junction shows trimming of 0 bases on V and 6 bases on J, plus 21 bases between the germline ends. From its cysteine to its phenylalanine, the CDR3 spans 18 amino acids. CDR3 DNA is the only sequence kept; it has 54 bases, read in frame from the first base. The germline V gene provides CDR1 SGHRS and CDR2 YFSETQ.

The source material was blood. The V and J genes are TRBV5-1 and TRBJ2-2, with the identity of the D gene unclear. This receptor was obtained from a man younger than 45 in good health. Here the CDR3 is given as CASSLDVPSLRSPGELFF. The DNA sequence reads TGCGCCAGCAGCTTGGATGTCCCGAGCCTCAGATCCCCCGGGGAGCTGTTTTTT.